The 25 T cell receptor beta chains below were found in one sample sequenced in a study of identical twins. TCRdb redid the calling of the 5' RACE reads with MiXCR, one entry per CDR3 protein. The table lists around 490,000 distinct CDR3 sequences, over 12% of them singletons. This sample also belongs to another study, concerning yellow fever vaccine responses in identical twins.

What was sequenced was CD4+ T cells sorted from blood. These receptors were taken from a woman aged 18 to 35 in good health.

This clonotype was counted at least ten times. The rearrangement joins TRBV7-9 to TRBJ2-2, with D possibly being TRBD2 (6 bases). Deletions cut 3 bases from V and 8 bases from J, with 13 bases between. Germline CDR1 and CDR2: SEHNR and FQNEAQ (reference sequence). The CDR3 totals 14 residues. The CDR3 nucleotides are TGTGCCAGCAGCTTCGTGGCGGGGTCAGGGGAGCTGTTTTTT. This sequence encodes CASSFVAGSGELFF.

This clonotype came up a few times. This chain joins TRBV6-4 and TRBJ2-3; 10 bases agree with TRBD1. CDR1 and CDR2 (germline): MRHNA, SNTAGT. This CDR3 has 15 amino acids. Trimming at V came to 4 bases and at J to 1 base, leaving 2 bases not matched to a gene. The CDR3 bases are TGTGCCAGCAGTGCCGGGACAGGGGGCACAGATACGCAGTATTTT. It codes for CASSAGTGGTDTQYF.

This clonotype was observed a few times. The chain joins TRBV20-1 to TRBJ1-1, with 9 bases lining up with TRBD1. This CDR3 is built from 15 residues. V was pared by 0 bases and J by 3 bases, with 5 bases of the junction left unmatched. CDR1 and CDR2 (germline): DFQATT, SNEGSKA (reference sequence). The CDR3 loop reads CSAREGTGSDTEAFF. The CDR3 DNA sequence: TGCAGTGCTAGAGAAGGGACAGGGTCGGACACTGAAGCTTTCTTT.

There are a few counts of this clonotype. The CDR3 loop is CAIRQAGGTYNEQFF. The CDR3 coding sequence is TGTGCCATCAGGCAAGCGGGGGGGACCTACAATGAGCAGTTCTTC. The chain carries TRBV10-3 and TRBJ2-1, with TRBD2 identical over 10 bases. CDR1 and CDR2 from the germline V gene are ENHRY and SYGVKD. V gave up 6 bases and J gave up 2 bases; unmatched junction bases: 4. The CDR3 has 15 residues.

This chain links TRBV29-1 with TRBJ2-1; D is uncertain. Trimming pared 4 bases from V and 6 bases from J, leaving 7 bases between. Germline values: CDR1 SQVTM, CDR2 ANQGSEA. CDR3 length: 11 residues. CDR3 region: CSVASSNEQFF. The CDR3 DNA follows: TGCAGCGTTGCGAGCTCCAATGAGCAGTTCTTC.

The V gene is TRBV10-3, the J gene TRBJ2-5; TRBD2 aligns across 9 bases. The CDR3 totals 17 residues. V lost 0 bases and J lost 5; bases outside the gene matches: 10. Per the germline V gene, CDR1 is ENHRY and CDR2 is SYGVKD. The CDR3 bases are TGTGCCATCAGTGAGTCGCCCGTAGCGGGAGCAGGGGAGACCCAGTACTTC. Encoded protein: CAISESPVAGAGETQYF.

The rearrangement uses TRBV7-7 and TRBJ2-3; maybe TRBD2 (6 bases). The CDR3 sequence is 16 residues long. Deletions cut 5 bases from V and 2 bases from J, with 17 bases between. CDR1 and CDR2 (germline): SSHAT, FNYEAQ (reference sequence). The CDR3 nucleotides read TGTGCCAGCAGCCCAACCCGCGGGGAGATCACAGATACGCAGTATTTT. Residues: CASSPTRGEITDTQYF.

This clonotype was picked up a small number of times. The chain carries TRBV7-7 and TRBJ2-1; 8 nucleotides line up with TRBD2. Per germline, CDR1 SSHAT and CDR2 FNYEAQ (reference sequence). The V and J ends lost 2 bases and 10 bases, in that order; junction bases with no gene match: 10. This CDR3 spans 15 amino acids. As DNA, the CDR3 is TGTGCCAGCAGCTTAACCTACGGACTAGCAGTCGAGCAGTTCTTC. Translated, it gives CASSLTYGLAVEQFF.

This rearrangement joins TRBV5-1 to TRBJ2-7; a weak D match, TRBD1 (5 bases). V was pared by 0 bases and J by 4 bases, with 11 bases between. The CDR3 loop spans 14 amino acids. Germline V gene lookup returns CDR1 SGHRS and CDR2 YFSETQ. CDR3: CASSLEAKGYEQYV. The CDR3 nucleotides are TGCGCCAGCAGCTTGGAGGCCAAGGGGTACGAGCAGTACGTC.

The rearrangement uses TRBV27 and TRBJ2-1; TRBD2 matches 8 bases. The length of the CDR3 is 18 residues. Germline-derived CDR1 and CDR2 are MNHEY and SMNVEV (reference sequence). J gave up 6 bases and V 3 bases, and 16 bases lay outside the gene matches. The CDR3 bases are TGTGCCAGCAGTTTGAGGCGCGGGGGACTAGTTGGGGTCAATGAGCAGTTCTTC. Translated, it gives CASSLRRGGLVGVNEQFF.

There are a few counts of this clonotype. The chain links TRBV5-1 to TRBJ2-1; D unclear. Germline CDR1 SGHRS, CDR2 YFSETQ. The V gene lost 0 bases and the J gene lost 3 bases, with 7 bases spanning the gap. There are 14 residues in the CDR3. CDR3 loop: CASSLALSYNEQFF. CDR3 DNA sequence: TGCGCCAGCAGCTTGGCCCTCAGCTACAATGAGCAGTTCTTC.

The rearrangement joins TRBV5-5 to TRBJ2-7; no reliable D call. The CDR3 consists of 13 residues. Per the germline V gene, CDR1 is SGHKS and CDR2 is YYEKEE (reference sequence). Trimming left V 0 bases short and J 2 bases short, with 6 bases between. This CDR3 is CASSLESTYEQYV. The DNA of the CDR3 is TGTGCCAGCAGCTTGGAGAGTACCTACGAGCAGTACGTC.

This clonotype has more than one count but fewer than ten. The chain has TRBV5-1 and TRBJ2-2; 12 nucleotides match TRBD2. V lost 5 bases and J lost 0; bases outside the gene matches: 5. CDR3 length equals 17 residues. CDR1 is SGHRS, CDR2 YFSETQ, per germline. The CDR3 spells CASRHGLAGPNTGELFF. The CDR3 nucleotides read TGCGCCAGCAGACATGGACTAGCGGGGCCGAACACCGGGGAGCTGTTTTTT.

This clonotype was seen more than once but under ten times. V and J are TRBV11-2 and TRBJ2-1; 10 positions agree with TRBD2. The CDR3 extends over 12 amino acids. V was pared by 9 bases and J by 8 bases, with 4 bases of the junction left unmatched. Germline-derived CDR1 and CDR2 are SGHAT and FQNNGV. The CDR3 nucleotides read TGTGCCAGTCAGCGGGGGGGCTATGAGCAGTTCTTC. Its protein product is CASQRGGYEQFF.

V is TRBV10-3 and J is TRBJ2-3; 10 bases agree with TRBD2. The CDR3 sequence is 17 residues long. V lost 4 bases and J lost 3; bases outside the gene matches: 10. Looked up from germline, CDR1 is ENHRY and CDR2 is SYGVKD. The CDR3: CAISAAGLAGATDTQYF. CDR3 DNA sequence: TGTGCCATCAGTGCGGCCGGTCTAGCGGGGGCAACAGATACGCAGTATTTT.

This clonotype has more than one count but fewer than ten. The J gene is TRBJ2-7, the V gene TRBV9; tentative D call: TRBD2 (5 bases). Germline CDR1 SGDLS, CDR2 YYNGEE. Trimming removed 4 bases from V and 4 bases from J, with 12 bases in between. CDR3 size: 13 residues. The CDR3 sequence is CASSPQSGYEQYF. DNA for the CDR3: TGTGCCAGCAGCCCCCAATCGGGGTACGAGCAGTACTTC.

This clonotype was seen a few times. The chain combines TRBV2 with TRBJ2-2, with TRBD1 matching over 8 bases. CDR3 length: 15 amino acids. J gave up 3 bases and V 7 bases, and 7 bases lay outside the gene matches. Germline V lookup: CDR1 SNHLY, CDR2 FYNNEI. The CDR3 region is CASTPQGAYTGELFF. CDR3 DNA: TGTGCCAGCACCCCCCAGGGGGCGTACACCGGGGAGCTGTTTTTT.

V gene TRBV2 combines with J gene TRBJ1-1; no clear D gene. The CDR3 contains 15 residues. The V gene lost 5 bases and the J gene lost 1 base, with 14 bases spanning the gap. Germline loops: CDR1 SNHLY, CDR2 FYNNEI. The CDR3 loop reads CASSTGRPSNTEAFF. CDR3 DNA: TGTGCCAGCAGTACCGGTAGGCCCTCGAACACTGAAGCTTTCTTT.

This clonotype was found a few times. The chain carries TRBV4-1 and TRBJ2-3, with 7 bases aligning to TRBD2. Germline V gives CDR1 MGHRA, CDR2 YSYEKL. With 1 base clipped from V and 2 bases from J, the junction kept 6 bases outside the gene matches. This CDR3 has 16 residues. The CDR3 loop is CASSQGGGRYTDTQYF. The CDR3 coding sequence is TGCGCCAGCAGCCAAGGGGGGGGAAGGTACACAGATACGCAGTATTTT.

This clonotype was seen a handful of times. The chain combines TRBV7-6 with TRBJ2-3; no firm D call. The CDR3 spans 15 residues. Germline CDR1 is SGHVS and CDR2 is FNYEAQ. V was shortened by 4 bases and J by 2 bases, with 13 bases between the two germline ends. CDR3 sequence reads: CASSSRGTHTDTQYF. Here the CDR3 DNA reads TGTGCCAGCAGCTCCCGAGGTACTCACACAGATACGCAGTATTTT.

The rearrangement uses TRBV20-1 and TRBJ2-4, with 11 bases fitting TRBD1. CDR3 length equals 15 residues. V gave up 6 bases and J gave up 1 base; unmatched junction bases: 5. Germline loops: CDR1 DFQATT, CDR2 SNEGSKA (reference sequence). The CDR3 spells CSAHGQGAAKNIQYF. The CDR3 DNA follows: TGCAGTGCGCACGGACAGGGGGCCGCCAAAAACATTCAGTACTTC.

This sequence joins TRBV29-1 and TRBJ2-3; TRBD1 agrees at 10 bases. Trimming took 5 bases from V and 1 from J; bases not matched to a gene: 3. CDR1 and CDR2 from the germline V gene are SQVTM and ANQGSEA. The CDR3 has 14 residues. The CDR3 nucleotides read TGCAGCGTTATGGGGACAGGGGGCACAGATACGCAGTATTTT. This gives the protein CSVMGTGGTDTQYF.

The chain joins TRBV7-9 to TRBJ2-5; D possibly uses TRBD1 or TRBD2 (5 bases each). Per germline, CDR1 SEHNR and CDR2 FQNEAQ (reference sequence). The CDR3 runs to 15 residues. Trimming took off 5 bases at V and 5 bases at J, with 18 bases between the two ends. In DNA, the CDR3 is TGTGCCAGCAGCGTATCCTCCGGGACCCGGGAGACCCAGTACTTC. It encodes CASSVSSGTRETQYF.

This rearrangement joins TRBV11-2 to TRBJ2-5; 13 nucleotides align to TRBD2. With V trimmed by 4 bases and J by 2 bases, 7 bases remained unmatched. The CDR3 length is 17 residues. Germline lookup yields CDR1 SGHAT and CDR2 FQNNGV. This chain's CDR3 is CASSSLTTSGGQETQYF. For the CDR3, the DNA is TGTGCCAGCAGCTCCCTCACGACTAGCGGGGGGCAAGAGACCCAGTACTTC.

This chain joins TRBV7-2 and TRBJ2-7; TRBD2 agrees at 8 bases. The germline gives CDR1 SGHTA, CDR2 FQGNSA. The CDR3 spans 14 residues. V was pared by 2 bases and J by 4 bases, with 4 bases of the junction left unmatched. CDR3 sequence: CASSLTRLAYEQYF. The CDR3 region has the DNA TGTGCCAGCAGCTTAACGAGACTAGCGTACGAGCAGTACTTC. Looking up the rest from reference TRBV7-2 and TRBJ2-7 gives the full variable domain: GAGVSQSPSNKVTEKGKDVELRCDPISGHTALYWYRQSLGQGLEFLIYFQGNSAPDKSGLPSDRFSAERTGGSVSTLTIQRTQQEDSAVYLCASSLTRLAYEQYFGPGTRLTVT.